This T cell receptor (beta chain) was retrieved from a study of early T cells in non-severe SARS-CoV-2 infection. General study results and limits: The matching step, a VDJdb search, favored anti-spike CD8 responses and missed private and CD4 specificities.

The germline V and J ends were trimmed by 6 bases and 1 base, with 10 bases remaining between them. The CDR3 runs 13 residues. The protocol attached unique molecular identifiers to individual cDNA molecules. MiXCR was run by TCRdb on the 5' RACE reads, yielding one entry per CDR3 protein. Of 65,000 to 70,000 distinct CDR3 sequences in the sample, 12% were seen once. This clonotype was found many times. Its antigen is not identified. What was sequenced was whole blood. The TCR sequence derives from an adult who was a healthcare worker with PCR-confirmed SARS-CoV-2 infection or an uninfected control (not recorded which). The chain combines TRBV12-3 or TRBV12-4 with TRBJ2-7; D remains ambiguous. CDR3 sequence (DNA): TGTGCCAGCAGCCTGGCAGTATCCTACGAGCAGTACTTC. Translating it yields CASSLAVSYEQYF.